Following are 4 T cell receptor beta chains from one sample sequenced in a study of post-analysis software for immune sequencing data. The study's findings and limits: TRBV5-6, TRBV5-1 and TRBV20-1 were among roughly 5 TRBV segments more frequent in patients than controls.

The antigens for these receptors are not known. Unique molecular identifiers featured in each of the TCR beta cDNA libraries. TCRdb reprocessed the PCR reads via MiXCR and lists one record per CDR3 protein. The sample holds about 380,000 distinct CDR3 sequences, around 33% seen once. What was sequenced was blood. The receptors derive from a girl aged 10 to 17 with multiple sclerosis.

The chain links TRBV4-3 to TRBJ2-1; 7 nucleotides align to TRBD2. Germline assignment: CDR1 LGHNA and CDR2 YSLEER. V lost 3 bases, J lost 2 bases, and 7 bases stayed unmatched. CDR3 size: 16 residues. CDR3 coding DNA: TGCGCCAGCAGCCAGTCCTTCGCGGGGGCCTACAATGAGCAGTTCTTC. Its translation: CASSQSFAGAYNEQFF.

The rearrangement uses TRBV20-1 and TRBJ1-5; D is unclear. CDR1 is DFQATT and CDR2 is SNEGSKA in the germline V gene (reference sequence). V gave up 3 bases and J gave up 5 bases, with 11 bases separating them. The CDR3 is 13 amino acids. The CDR3 DNA sequence: TGCAGTGCTAGGTCCCCTGACGATCAGCCCCAGCATTTT. It translates to CSARSPDDQPQHF.

This clonotype was picked up a small number of times. The chain joins TRBV12-3 or TRBV12-4 to TRBJ2-1, with D unclear. This CDR3 has 13 amino acids. Trimming removed 1 base at V and 7 bases at J, with 8 bases between. The CDR3 DNA follows: TGTGCCAGCAGTTTAGGCGATATTAATGAGCAGTTCTTC. Translated, it gives CASSLGDINEQFF.

As regards this clonotype: Germline is not matched at one junction end, which may reflect a read error. The chain recombines TRBV7-9 with TRBJ2-3; a weak D match, TRBD2 (6 bases). The CDR3 loop spans 16 amino acids. The germline V gene encodes CDR1 SEHNR and CDR2 FQNEAQ (reference sequence). CDR3 amino acids: CASSLVEGWGTDTQYF. The DNA of the CDR3 is TGTGCCAGCAGCTTAGTGGAGGGGTGGGGCACAGATACACAGTATTTT. Supplemented by reference TRBV7-9 and TRBJ2-3, the full variable domain reads DTGVSQNPRHKITKRGQNVTFRCDPISEHNRLYWYRQTLGQGPEFLTYFQNEAQLEKSRLLSDRFSAERPKGSFSTLEIQRTEQGDSAMYLCASSLVEGWGTDTQYFGPGTRLTVL.